The 14 T cell receptor beta chains below were found in one sample sequenced in a study of sequential checkpoint blockade in melanoma. Stated treatment: randomized to nivolumab then ipilimumab (arm A) or the reverse (arm B). Method: immunoSEQ multiplex PCR; TCRdb's copy keeps in-frame clones and lacks some. This table holds some 9,200 clones, 20% to 25% found once. The material was tumor tissue (inferred from file names), obtained from a patient given nivolumab and ipilimumab in sequence. The receptors originated from a human donor with melanoma.

This clone was recorded at least ten times. The chain employs TRBV6-8 and TRBJ2-7; D may match TRBD1 or TRBD2 (5 bases each). Germline V CDR1 and CDR2: MNHGY, SAAAGT. V was pared by 7 bases and J by 5 bases, with 18 bases between. The CDR3 runs 14 residues. The CDR3 region is CASIIEIRGHEQYF. CDR3 in DNA: TGTGCCAGCATAATCGAGATACGGGGCCACGAGCAGTACTTC.

The sample holds a few counts of this clone. The gene calls are TRBV11-3 and TRBJ2-7, with a weak D call TRBD1 (6 bases). CDR3 size: 14 residues. Trimming removed 3 bases at V and 4 bases at J, with 13 bases between. Per the germline V gene, CDR1 is SGHNT and CDR2 is YENEEA. In nucleotides, the CDR3 is TGTGCCAGCAGCTTCCGGGACATAGGTTACGAGCAGTACTTC. It yields the protein CASSFRDIGYEQYF. Looking up the rest from reference TRBV11-3 and TRBJ2-7 gives the full variable domain: EAGVVQSPRYKIIEKKQPVAFWCNPISGHNTLYWYLQNLGQGPELLIRYENEEAVDDSQLPKDRFSAERLKGVDSTLKIQPAELGDSAVYLCASSFRDIGYEQYFGPGTRLTVT.

This clone ranks as medium-sized. The V gene is TRBV19, the J gene TRBJ1-5; 11 nucleotides match TRBD1. Germline V lookup: CDR1 LNHDA, CDR2 SQIVND (reference sequence). The length of the CDR3 is 14 residues. V trimming: 8 bases; J trimming: 5 bases; junction bases outside the gene matches: 5. The CDR3, as DNA: TGTGCCAGTCGGACAGGGGGCGGGGATCAGCCCCAGCATTTT. Amino acids: CASRTGGGDQPQHF.

The chain links TRBV5-1 to TRBJ1-6, with a possible D match to TRBD1 (5 bases). Germline V gene lookup returns CDR1 SGHRS and CDR2 YFSETQ. V gave up 0 bases and J gave up 12 bases, with 19 bases separating them. The CDR3 is 16 residues long. The CDR3 sequence: CASSLATAGEMGPLHF. CDR3 bases: TGCGCCAGCAGCTTGGCCACGGCGGGGGAAATGGGACCCCTCCACTTT. Supplemented by reference TRBV5-1 and TRBJ1-6, the full variable domain reads KAGVTQTPRYLIKTRGQQVTLSCSPISGHRSVSWYQQTPGQGLQFLFEYFSETQRNKGNFPGRFSGRQFSNSRSEMNVSTLELGDSALYLCASSLATAGEMGPLHFGNGTRLTVT.

This clone was counted a few times. The V and J genes are TRBV6-8 and TRBJ1-5; maybe TRBD1 (6 bases). This CDR3 region has 16 residues. Germline V lookup: CDR1 MNHGY, CDR2 SAAAGT. Trimming removed 10 bases at V and 4 bases at J, with 23 bases between. The CDR3 sequence: CATGRGSSTGNQPQHF. DNA for the CDR3: TGTGCCACTGGAAGGGGGTCCTCGACGGGGAATCAGCCCCAGCATTTT.

The chain employs TRBV19 and TRBJ2-5; TRBD1 matches at 9 bases. From germline, CDR1 is LNHDA and CDR2 SQIVND (reference sequence). The CDR3 is 14 amino acids. Losses at the gene ends were 5 bases for V and 4 bases for J; bases not matched to a gene: 5. The CDR3 sequence is CASSATGGVETQYF. As DNA, the CDR3 is TGTGCCAGTAGTGCGACAGGGGGTGTAGAGACCCAGTACTTC. Filled out from reference TRBV19 and TRBJ2-5, the complete variable domain reads DGGITQSPKYLFRKEGQNVTLSCEQNLNHDAMYWYRQDPGQGLRLIYYSQIVNDFQKGDIAEGYSVSREKKESFPLTVTSAQKNPTAFYLCASSATGGVETQYFGPGTRLLVL.

The sample holds a few counts of this clone. This chain links TRBV6-8 with TRBJ1-1; a possible D gene is TRBD1 (6 bases). The CDR3 has 12 residues. V was pared by 11 bases and J by 1 base, with 11 bases between. CDR1 MNHGY and CDR2 SAAAGT come from the germline V gene. CDR3 nucleotides: TGTGCCGGGGGGACACAGAACACTGAAGCTTTCTTT. Its protein is CAGGTQNTEAFF.

By share of the sample, this clone is medium-sized. This sequence joins TRBV28 and TRBJ1-5; a weak D match, TRBD1 (6 bases). The CDR3 spans 16 residues. From germline, CDR1 is MDHEN and CDR2 SYDVKM. Trimming cost V 6 bases and J 0 bases, with 15 bases left between them. CDR3 amino acids: CASSSRDTFSNQPQHF. CDR3 nucleotide sequence: TGTGCCAGCAGCTCGAGGGACACATTTAGCAATCAGCCCCAGCATTTT.

This clone is medium-sized (0.01 to 0.1%) within its sample. The rearrangement links TRBV4-1 to TRBJ2-7, with a possible D match to TRBD1 (6 bases). V lost 3 bases, J lost 2 bases, and 17 bases lay in between. This CDR3 region has 16 residues. Germline lookup yields CDR1 MGHRA and CDR2 YSYEKL. CDR3 DNA sequence: TGCGCCAGCAGCCATCCAGAGGACAGCGAACCCTACGAGCAGTACTTC. This gives the protein CASSHPEDSEPYEQYF.

This clone was observed once. The CDR3 sequence: CASSEGSLYEQYF. The CDR3 region has the DNA TGCGCCAGCAGTGAGGGGAGTCTCTACGAGCAGTACTTC. The chain employs TRBV10-2 and TRBJ2-7; weak D call: TRBD2 (5 bases). The CDR3 consists of 13 residues. Trimming left V 2 bases short and J 3 bases short, with 8 bases between. The germline gives CDR1 WSHSY, CDR2 SAAADI.

V is TRBV15 and J is TRBJ2-3; the D call may be TRBD1 or TRBD2 (5 bases each). CDR1 and CDR2 (germline): LNHNV, YYDKDF (reference sequence). The CDR3 length is 19 residues. Trimming shortened V by 0 bases and J by 2 bases, and 21 bases separated the two germline ends. In DNA form, the CDR3 reads TGTGCCACCAGCAGAGATAAAGCGGTAGGGCAGGGATTCACAGATACGCAGTATTTT. This sequence encodes CATSRDKAVGQGFTDTQYF.

This clone was detected a few times. This chain links TRBV23-1 with TRBJ2-7, with TRBD2 identical over 10 bases. TRBV23-1 counts as an open reading frame of uncertain function. Trimming removed 6 bases from V and 2 bases from J; junction bases left unmatched: 7. The CDR3 spans 15 residues. CDR3 sequence (DNA): TGCGCCAGCAGACCTAGCGGGGGTGGTACCTACGAGCAGTACTTC. Its translation: CASRPSGGGTYEQYF.

This clone was recorded only once. The chain employs TRBV19 and TRBJ1-1; perhaps TRBD1 as D (6 bases). V shed 8 bases and J shed 3 bases, with 13 bases lying between them. Per germline, CDR1 LNHDA and CDR2 SQIVND (reference sequence). The CDR3 length is 13 residues. CDR3 bases: TGTGCCAGTTGCACAGGGTGGGACACTGAAGCTTTCTTT. The encoded protein is CASCTGWDTEAFF. Looking up the rest from reference TRBV19 and TRBJ1-1 gives the full variable domain: DGGITQSPKYLFRKEGQNVTLSCEQNLNHDAMYWYRQDPGQGLRLIYYSQIVNDFQKGDIAEGYSVSREKKESFPLTVTSAQKNPTAFYLCASCTGWDTEAFFGQGTRLTVV.

The V and J genes are TRBV6-8 and TRBJ1-2; 12 bases are shared with TRBD1. V shed 6 bases, J shed 2 bases, and the junction held 7 bases outside the gene matches. There are 16 residues in the CDR3. Germline V lookup: CDR1 MNHGY, CDR2 SAAAGT. CDR3: CASRPPGQGANYGYTF. In DNA form, the CDR3 reads TGTGCCAGCAGACCTCCGGGACAGGGGGCCAACTATGGCTACACCTTC.